This T cell receptor (beta chain) appears in the sequencing data of a study of T cells in Graves' hyperthyroidism and ophthalmopathy. Background on the study: Pretreatment peripheral blood was obtained at initial diagnosis. Broader study findings: Ophthalmopathy, which appeared later, was predicted by the model a median roughly 6.6 months before onset. Peripheral blood also featured most of the thyroid clonotypes expanded above 0.001.

Note on this clonotype: What it binds is not known.

Amplification of TCR beta CDR3 regions was performed using RNA transcripts as template. The HTBI set primed first-round TCR CDR3 RT-PCR. Via MiXCR, TCRdb re-called the multiplex PCR reads, giving one row per CDR3 protein. The sample yields under 550,000 distinct CDR3 sequences, around 20% seen once. Fresh peripheral blood, about 9.3 ml, yielded the PBMCs. The V end lost 3 bases, the J end lost 0 bases, and 18 bases lay between the germline ends. Germline V gene lookup returns CDR1 KGHSH and CDR2 LQKENI. The CDR3 extends over 19 amino acids. This TCR came from a man aged 35 to 55 with Graves' ophthalmopathy. The sequenced sample consisted of blood. This chain links TRBV18 with TRBJ2-6, with a tentative D call TRBD2 (6 bases). The CDR3 DNA reads TGTGCCAGCTCACCGTCCGGAGGGGCGCCCCTCTCTGGGGCCAACGTCCTGACTTTC. Translated: CASSPSGGAPLSGANVLTF.